This T cell receptor (beta chain) is drawn from a study of blood T cell repertoires in COVID-19. Looking at the study overall: Whether acute or convalescent, the COVID-19 samples came from the United States, Italy and Spain.

CDR3 size: 13 residues. With 4 bases clipped from V and 4 bases from J, the junction kept 4 bases outside the gene matches. The germline V gene encodes CDR1 SGHKS and CDR2 YYEKEE (reference sequence). Original data processing: Reference gene primer amplification in the assay estimated nucleated cell counts. The data were produced by immunoSEQ multiplex PCR, yet TCRdb's version contains in-frame clones alone and is incomplete. From that table come the V and J calls and clone size; the DNA was used to work out D and trimming. This sample has approximately 100,000 clones, with 81% found just once. This chain connects TRBV5-5 to TRBJ1-2; TRBD1 aligns across 7 bases. The sample consisted of peripheral blood. The receptor was derived from a woman older than 75 with acute or convalescent COVID-19. The DNA of the CDR3 is TGTGCCAGCAGCCCAGGGGGAACCTATGGCTACACCTTC. Amino acid sequence: CASSPGGTYGYTF.